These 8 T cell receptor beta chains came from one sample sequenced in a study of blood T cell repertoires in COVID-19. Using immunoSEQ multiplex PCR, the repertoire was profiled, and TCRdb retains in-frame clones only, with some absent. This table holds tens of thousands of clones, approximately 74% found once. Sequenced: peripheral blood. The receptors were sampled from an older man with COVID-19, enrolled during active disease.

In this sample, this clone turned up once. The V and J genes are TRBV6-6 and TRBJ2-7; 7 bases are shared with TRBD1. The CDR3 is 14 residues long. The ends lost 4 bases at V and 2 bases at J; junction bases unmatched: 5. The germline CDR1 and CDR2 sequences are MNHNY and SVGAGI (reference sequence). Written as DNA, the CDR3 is TGTGCCAGCAGTTTCCCGGGACAGACCTACGAGCAGTACTTC. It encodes CASSFPGQTYEQYF.

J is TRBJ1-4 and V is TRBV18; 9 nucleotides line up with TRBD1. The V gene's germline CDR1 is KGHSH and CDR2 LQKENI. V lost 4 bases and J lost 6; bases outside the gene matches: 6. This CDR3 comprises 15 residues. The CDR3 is CASSQMTGGDEKLFF. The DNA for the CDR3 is TGTGCCAGCTCACAAATGACAGGGGGAGATGAAAAACTGTTTTTT.

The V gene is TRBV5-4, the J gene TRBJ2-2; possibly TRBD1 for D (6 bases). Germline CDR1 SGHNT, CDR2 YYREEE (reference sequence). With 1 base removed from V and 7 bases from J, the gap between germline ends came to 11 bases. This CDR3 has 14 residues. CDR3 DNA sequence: TGTGCCAGCAGCTTGAACAGGGCTCACGGGGAGCTGTTTTTT. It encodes CASSLNRAHGELFF.

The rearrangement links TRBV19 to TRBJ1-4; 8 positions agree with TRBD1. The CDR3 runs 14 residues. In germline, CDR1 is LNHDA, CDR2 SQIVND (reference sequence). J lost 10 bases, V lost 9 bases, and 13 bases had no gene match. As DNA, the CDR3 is TGTGCCAGCCTCGGGACCAGGGGGCTTTCAAAACTGTTTTTT. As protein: CASLGTRGLSKLFF.

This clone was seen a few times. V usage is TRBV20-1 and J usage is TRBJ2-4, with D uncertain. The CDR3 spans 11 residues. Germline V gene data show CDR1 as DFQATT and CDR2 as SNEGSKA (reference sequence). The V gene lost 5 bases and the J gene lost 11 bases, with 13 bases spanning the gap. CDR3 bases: TGCAGTGCTTCCCCCGTAGCATTTCAGTACTTC. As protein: CSASPVAFQYF.

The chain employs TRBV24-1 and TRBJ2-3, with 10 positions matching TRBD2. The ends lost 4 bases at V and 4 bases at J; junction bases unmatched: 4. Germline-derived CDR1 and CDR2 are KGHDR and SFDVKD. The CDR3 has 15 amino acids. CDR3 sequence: CATSERAGGADTQYF. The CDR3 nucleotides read TGTGCCACCAGTGAACGAGCGGGAGGGGCAGATACGCAGTATTTT.

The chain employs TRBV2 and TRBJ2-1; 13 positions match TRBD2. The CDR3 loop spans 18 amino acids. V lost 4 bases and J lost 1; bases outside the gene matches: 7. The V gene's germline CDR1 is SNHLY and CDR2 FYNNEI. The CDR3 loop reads CASSVGLAGIYSYNEQFF. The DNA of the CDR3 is TGTGCCAGCAGTGTGGGACTAGCGGGAATTTATTCCTACAATGAGCAGTTCTTC.

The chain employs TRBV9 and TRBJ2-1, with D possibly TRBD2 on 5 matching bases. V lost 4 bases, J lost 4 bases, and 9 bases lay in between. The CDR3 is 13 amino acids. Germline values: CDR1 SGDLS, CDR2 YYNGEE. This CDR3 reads CASSREGYNEQFF. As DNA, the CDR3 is TGTGCCAGCAGCCGCGAGGGATACAATGAGCAGTTCTTC.